This TCR beta chain came from a study of tissue T cells after allogeneic stem cell transplantation (dated 2022 in TCRdb). About the study as a whole: TCR beta repertoires were profiled across many tissues obtained from research autopsies of patients with and without GVHD, as well as in mouse models of GVHD. The human arm was conducted as a prospective observational study, and neither blinding nor randomization was performed. Findings and caveats that apply to the study as a whole: Within patients, how anatomically similar tissues were was a major factor shaping TCR repertoire composition, regardless of disease or transplant status. Only a few T cell clones appeared in more than one patient, yet motif-based clustering showed tissue-specific repertoire signatures that were shared between patients. Blood and spleen T cells captured only a limited portion of the TCR repertoire detected in tissues, in both patients and mice. The study did not establish which tissue TCRs were alloreactive or antigen-specific, and some clones may have been host cells that persisted. The patient cohort was small and varied clinically, and sampling depth was recognized as a limitation.

As to this clone: Its antigen specificity is not known. Because the receptor is murine, the gene names and germline sequences shown are mouse ones. The read ends 1 residue shy of where the CDR3 ends; the end is completed using the germline J gene.

CDR1 and CDR2 are read off the germline V gene (reference sequence) as KGHPV and FQNQEV. V is pared back by 0 bases and J by 1 base, with 6 bases lying between the germline termini. The CDR3, from cysteine to phenylalanine, totals 14 residues. Part of the CDR3 DNA is given, 39 bases translated from base 1. According to the study, the label for this sample's time point signals: mouse harvest day 7 after allogeneic transplant. Each mouse graft consisted of 10^7 T-cell-depleted bone marrow cells plus 10^6 splenic CD5+ T cells and was given by tail vein injection. A major MHC-mismatch B6 (H2b) into BALB/c (H2d) model was used to model mouse GVHD, and tissues were profiled at day 7 or 14. Mouse tissues and retro-orbital blood were harvested on day 7 or 14 post-transplant using separate sterile tools per animal; livers were flushed beforehand. Before genomic DNA isolation with the DNeasy Blood & Tissue Kit, mouse tissues were minced using razor blades in buffered saline.

To prepare the library, the immunoSEQ multiplex PCR assay was applied. TCRbeta CDR3 sequencing was performed at survey depth by Adaptive Biotechnologies, and CDR3 sequences, V/J genes, productive frequency and template counts were reported. Amplification of TCR beta CDR3 regions started from genomic DNA instead of RNA. Per the authors' processing: Jensen-Shannon divergence was used to quantify pairwise repertoire overlap between tissues, with a value of 1 indicating complete divergence and a value of 0 indicating identical repertoires. Tissues were clustered by single-linkage agglomerative hierarchical clustering of pairwise JSD values and displayed as dendrograms. All patient samples were analyzed with GLIPH2 using simulation_depth 1000, kmer_min_depth 3 and cdr3_length_cutoff 8, and only groups containing more than two unique CDR3s were kept. A standardized tissue-overlap score extrapolated Jaccard GLIPH-group overlap across patients to a standard repertoire size of 1000 clones. Associations of diversity with clinical or experimental variables used linear mixed-effect models with tissue fixed effects and individual random effects. TCRdb holds this immuneACCESS table with in-frame rearrangements only. Some clones are missing; in checked studies, unresolved V genes explain under half, and the rest has no known cause. Clone size and the V and J calls come from that table; the DNA yielded D and trimming. For this sample there are 5,000 to 6,000 clones; around 50% appear just once. The ten largest account for 7% to 10% of the sample.

Source material: gut tissue. This TCR was recovered from a female BALB/c mouse given C57BL/6 T cells with graft-versus-host disease after an allogeneic hematopoietic cell transplant. The receptor chain draws on TRBV26 and TRBJ1-2; TRBD1 is possibly the D segment (6 matching bases). The part of the CDR3 DNA that was read is TGTGCCAGCAGTCTGTCAGGGGGAAACTCCGACTACACC. Protein translation: CASSLSGGNSDYT. The whole CDR3 sequence is CASSLSGGNSDYTF.